This T cell receptor beta chain comes out of a study of blood T cell repertoires in COVID-19. For the study at large: The study drew acute and convalescent COVID-19 samples from the United States, Italy and Spain.

Clones were read by immunoSEQ multiplex PCR, and TCRdb kept only the in-frame ones, dropping some. The table lists under 500,000 clones, 85% to 90% of them singletons. Per the germline V gene, CDR1 is MNHNY and CDR2 is SVGAGI (reference sequence). Trimming cost V 4 bases and J 3 bases, with 9 bases left between them. The length of the CDR3 is 13 residues. This chain uses TRBV6-6 with TRBJ1-2; tentatively, D is TRBD1 (6 bases). Sequencing used peripheral blood. The sequence derives from a woman aged 25 to 39 with acute or convalescent COVID-19. CDR3 DNA sequence: TGTGCCAGCAGTTCTCACAGGGACTATGGCTACACCTTC. It is translated as CASSSHRDYGYTF.